Below, 17 T cell receptor beta chains from the same sample are listed, as sequenced in a study of shared clonotypes between healthy human individuals. Using immunoSEQ multiplex PCR, the repertoire was profiled, and TCRdb retains in-frame clones only, with some absent. The table lists around 560,000 clones, 85% to 95% of them singletons. CD45RO-negative, CCR7-selected cells formed the naive CD8 fraction, which excluded terminally differentiated effector memory CD45RA+ cells. Sequencing was carried out using naive CD8+ T cells sorted from blood. The receptors derive from a woman aged 25 to 45 in good health.

The genes are TRBV7-9 and TRBJ2-7; 7 bases are a match to TRBD2. The length of the CDR3 is 16 residues. V was pared by 5 bases and J by 0 bases, with 10 bases of the junction left unmatched. Germline CDR1 and CDR2: SEHNR and FQNEAQ (reference sequence). The DNA for the CDR3 is TGTGCCAGCAGCGGGCCCTTGGGGGGGAGCTCCTACGAGCAGTACTTC. It yields the protein CASSGPLGGSSYEQYF.

In the case of this clone: The sample carries other DNA sequences with the same CDR3. J is TRBJ2-7 and V is TRBV5-1, with 8 bases fitting TRBD2. The V gene end was trimmed by 4 bases and the J gene end by 0 bases; junction bases not matched to a gene: 6. This CDR3 has 15 residues. The germline V gene has CDR1 SGHRS and CDR2 YFSETQ. In DNA, the CDR3 is TGCGCCAGCAGCCCCAGCGGGGGAAGCTCCTACGAGCAGTACTTC. Translating it yields CASSPSGGSSYEQYF.

The rearrangement joins TRBV7-8 to TRBJ2-7; no clear D gene. V was cut by 5 bases and J by 1 base, with 15 bases left in between. Germline V gene sequence: CDR1 SGHVS, CDR2 FQNEAQ. The CDR3 consists of 15 residues. CDR3 loop: CASSPGIGQSYEQYF. CDR3 DNA sequence: TGTGCCAGCAGCCCCGGAATAGGGCAGTCCTACGAGCAGTACTTC.

This clone was observed a single time. This chain's CDR3 is CSVEDLSKQFF. In DNA, the CDR3 is TGCAGCGTTGAAGATCTAAGCAAGCAGTTCTTC. The V and J genes are TRBV29-1 and TRBJ2-1; D gene ambiguous. V was shortened by 0 bases and J by 11 bases, with 8 bases between the two germline ends. The CDR3 spans 11 residues. The V gene's germline CDR1 is SQVTM and CDR2 ANQGSEA.

V usage is TRBV19 and J usage is TRBJ2-1; the match to TRBD1 covers 7 bases. V trimming: 3 bases; J trimming: 2 bases; junction bases outside the gene matches: 4. The CDR3 consists of 15 residues. Germline V lookup: CDR1 LNHDA, CDR2 SQIVND (reference sequence). The CDR3 bases are TGTGCCAGTAGTATCAAGGGGGCCGCCTACAATGAGCAGTTCTTC. Translation gives CASSIKGAAYNEQFF. Supplemented by reference TRBV19 and TRBJ2-1, the full variable domain reads DGGITQSPKYLFRKEGQNVTLSCEQNLNHDAMYWYRQDPGQGLRLIYYSQIVNDFQKGDIAEGYSVSREKKESFPLTVTSAQKNPTAFYLCASSIKGAAYNEQFFGPGTRLTVL.

The rearrangement links TRBV28 to TRBJ2-4; unclear D gene. Germline loops: CDR1 MDHEN, CDR2 SYDVKM. The CDR3 is 15 residues long. With 3 bases removed from V and 0 bases from J, the gap between germline ends came to 9 bases. The CDR3 bases are TGTGCCAGCAGTTTCCCAGGTCTAGCCAAAAACATTCAGTACTTC. Its protein is CASSFPGLAKNIQYF.

The chain carries TRBV11-2 and TRBJ1-2; no clear D. Germline CDR1 is SGHAT and CDR2 is FQNNGV. The V end was cut by 2 bases, the J end by 5 bases, with 18 bases between. This CDR3 contains 16 residues. The CDR3 DNA reads TGTGCCAGCAGCTTAAGCCCTTTTCCAGAGAATTATGGCTACACCTTC. This sequence encodes CASSLSPFPENYGYTF.

The chain carries TRBV6-4 and TRBJ2-5; 12 nucleotides align to TRBD2. Unmatched junction bases numbered 12, after V lost 6 bases and J lost 4 bases. The CDR3 consists of 17 residues. Germline loops: CDR1 MRHNA, CDR2 SNTAGT. The CDR3 region has the DNA TGTGCCAGCAGCGTCGACGGGCCTAGCGGGGGGGGAGAGACCCAGTACTTC. Amino acids: CASSVDGPSGGGETQYF.

V and J are TRBV19 and TRBJ2-7; D is perhaps TRBD1 (6 bases). The germline V gene encodes CDR1 LNHDA and CDR2 SQIVND (reference sequence). This CDR3 comprises 15 residues. Trimming pared 10 bases from V and 1 base from J, leaving 20 bases between. CDR3 in DNA: TGTGCCACCCAACCAGGACAGACCCATTCCTACGAGCAGTACTTC. Protein product: CATQPGQTHSYEQYF.

V is TRBV7-9 and J is TRBJ2-7, with D perhaps matching TRBD1 (5 bases). CDR1 is SEHNR and CDR2 is FQNEAQ in the germline V gene (reference sequence). V gave up 6 bases and J gave up 7 bases, with 25 bases separating them. The CDR3 sequence is 16 residues long. The CDR3 here is CASRPVGQGSDGEQYF. Here the CDR3 DNA reads TGTGCCAGCAGGCCCGTGGGCCAGGGTTCCGATGGAGAGCAGTACTTC.

The chain couples TRBV2 to TRBJ2-7; the D gene is possibly TRBD2 (6 bases). Trimming shortened V by 8 bases and J by 0 bases, and 11 bases separated the two germline ends. Germline V CDR1 and CDR2: SNHLY, FYNNEI. This CDR3 region has 13 residues. CDR3 in amino acids: CASCRENSYEQYF. CDR3 sequence (DNA): TGTGCCAGCTGCCGGGAGAACTCCTACGAGCAGTACTTC.

This clone is a singleton in its sample. The chain couples TRBV29-1 to TRBJ2-1; tentative D call: TRBD1 (6 bases). The germline gives CDR1 SQVTM, CDR2 ANQGSEA. V gave up 5 bases and J gave up 1 base, with 12 bases separating them. This CDR3 has 14 amino acids. CDR3 protein: CSVPGQVSYNEQFF. CDR3 coding DNA: TGCAGCGTTCCGGGACAAGTATCCTACAATGAGCAGTTCTTC.

This clone was detected only a few times. The same CDR3 can be traced to other DNA sequences in this sample. The J gene is TRBJ1-5, the V gene TRBV27, with 7 bases aligning to TRBD1. The germline V gene encodes CDR1 MNHEY and CDR2 SMNVEV (reference sequence). Trimming at V came to 6 bases and at J to 4 bases, leaving 3 bases not matched to a gene. The CDR3 spans 13 residues. CDR3 bases: TGTGCCAGCAGCTTGACAGGGAATCAGCCCCAGCATTTT. It yields the protein CASSLTGNQPQHF.

The CDR3 here is CASSFSGSNSGELFF. As DNA, the CDR3 is TGTGCCAGCAGCTTTAGCGGGAGTAATAGCGGGGAGCTGTTTTTT. The chain links TRBV7-9 to TRBJ2-2, with 9 bases identical to TRBD2. The J segment lost 7 bases and the V segment lost 3 bases, leaving 6 bases of the junction unmatched. This CDR3 contains 15 residues. Germline V lookup: CDR1 SEHNR, CDR2 FQNEAQ (reference sequence).

The chain couples TRBV11-2 to TRBJ1-1; no firm D call. This CDR3 spans 14 amino acids. Trimming removed 5 bases at V and 1 base at J, with 11 bases between. Germline V CDR1 and CDR2: SGHAT, FQNNGV. CDR3 residues: CASSPHWGNTEAFF. CDR3 coding DNA: TGTGCCAGCAGCCCGCACTGGGGGAACACTGAAGCTTTCTTT.

V is TRBV2 and J is TRBJ2-3, with 14 bases that match TRBD2. V gave up 5 bases and J gave up 14 bases; unmatched junction bases: 6. CDR1 is SNHLY and CDR2 is FYNNEI in the germline V gene. This CDR3 is built from 13 residues. The CDR3, as DNA: TGTGCCAGCAGTTCGGGACTAGCGGGAGTGGGGTATTTT. This sequence encodes CASSSGLAGVGYF. Drawing the rest from reference TRBV2 and TRBJ2-3, the complete variable domain is EPEVTQTPSHQVTQMGQEVILRCVPISNHLYFYWYRQILGQKVEFLVSFYNNEISEKSEIFDDQFSVERPDGSNFTLKIRSTKLEDSAMYFCASSSGLAGVGYFGPGTRLTVL.

Concerning this clone itself: Other DNA sequences in this sample translate to the same CDR3. This chain connects TRBV2 to TRBJ2-7; TRBD2 might be the D (5 bases). The CDR3 length is 12 residues. Trimming took off 4 bases at V and 1 base at J, with 5 bases between the two ends. Germline CDR1 SNHLY, CDR2 FYNNEI. CDR3 sequence: CASSAGSYEQYF. As DNA, the CDR3 is TGTGCCAGCAGTGCGGGATCCTACGAGCAGTACTTC.